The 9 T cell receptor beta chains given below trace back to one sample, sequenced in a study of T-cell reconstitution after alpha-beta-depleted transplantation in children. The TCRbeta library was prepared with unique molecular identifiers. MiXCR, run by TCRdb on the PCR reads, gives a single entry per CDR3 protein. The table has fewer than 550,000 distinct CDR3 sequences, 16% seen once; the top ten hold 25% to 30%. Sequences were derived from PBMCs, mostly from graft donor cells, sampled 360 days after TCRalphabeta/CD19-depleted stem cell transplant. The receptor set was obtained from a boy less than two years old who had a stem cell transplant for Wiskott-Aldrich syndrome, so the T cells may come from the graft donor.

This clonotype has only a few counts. As DNA, the CDR3 is TGTGCCAGCAGCTTACCACAGGCCCTAGATACGCAGTATTTT. This sequence encodes CASSLPQALDTQYF. The chain combines TRBV7-9 with TRBJ2-3; possibly TRBD1 for D (5 bases). Germline loops: CDR1 SEHNR, CDR2 FQNEAQ (reference sequence). The CDR3 length is 14 residues. V dropped 2 bases and J dropped 5 bases, with 11 bases sitting between them.

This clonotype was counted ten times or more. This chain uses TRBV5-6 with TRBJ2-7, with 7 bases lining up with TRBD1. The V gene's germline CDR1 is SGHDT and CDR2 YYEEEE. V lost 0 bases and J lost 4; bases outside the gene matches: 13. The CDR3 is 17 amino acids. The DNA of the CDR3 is TGTGCCAGCAGCTTGGGCACCCTCGGGACAGAGGGTTACGAGCAGTACTTC. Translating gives CASSLGTLGTEGYEQYF.

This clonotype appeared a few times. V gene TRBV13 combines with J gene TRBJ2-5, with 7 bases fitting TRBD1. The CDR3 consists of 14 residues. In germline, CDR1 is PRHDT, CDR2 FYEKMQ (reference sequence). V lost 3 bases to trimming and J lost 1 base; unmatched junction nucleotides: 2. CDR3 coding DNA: TGTGCCAGCAGCTTCGGGACAGTCCAAGAGACCCAGTACTTC. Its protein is CASSFGTVQETQYF.

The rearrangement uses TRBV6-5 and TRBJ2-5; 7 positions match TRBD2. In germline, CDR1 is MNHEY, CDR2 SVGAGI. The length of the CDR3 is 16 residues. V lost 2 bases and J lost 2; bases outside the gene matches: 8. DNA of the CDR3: TGTGCCAGCAGTTACGGCCTAGCGGACCGACAAGAGACCCAGTACTTC. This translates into CASSYGLADRQETQYF.

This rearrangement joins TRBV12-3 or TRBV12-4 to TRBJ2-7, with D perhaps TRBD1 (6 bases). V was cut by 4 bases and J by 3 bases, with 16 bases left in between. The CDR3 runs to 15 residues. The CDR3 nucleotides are TGTGCCAGCAGTTCCCGGTCAGGGGCCCTCTACGAGCAGTACTTC. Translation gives CASSSRSGALYEQYF.

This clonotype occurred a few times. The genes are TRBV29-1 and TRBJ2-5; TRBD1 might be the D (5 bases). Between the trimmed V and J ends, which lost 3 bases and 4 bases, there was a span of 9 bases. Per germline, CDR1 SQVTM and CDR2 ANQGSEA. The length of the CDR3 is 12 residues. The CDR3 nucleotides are TGCAGCGTTGAGAAGGGGTCAGAGACCCAGTACTTC. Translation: CSVEKGSETQYF.

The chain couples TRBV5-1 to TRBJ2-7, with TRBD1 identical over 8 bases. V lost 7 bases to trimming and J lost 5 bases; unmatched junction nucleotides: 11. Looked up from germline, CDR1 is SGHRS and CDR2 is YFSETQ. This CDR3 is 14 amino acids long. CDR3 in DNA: TGCGCCAGCTTATTAATACAGGGGGGCGACGAGCAGTACTTC. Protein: CASLLIQGGDEQYF.

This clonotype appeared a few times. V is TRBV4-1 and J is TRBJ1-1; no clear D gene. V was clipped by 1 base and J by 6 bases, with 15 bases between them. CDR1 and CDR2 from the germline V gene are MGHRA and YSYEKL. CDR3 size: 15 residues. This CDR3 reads CASSQVPHREAEAFF. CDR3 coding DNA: TGCGCCAGCAGCCAAGTTCCACATAGGGAAGCTGAAGCTTTCTTT.

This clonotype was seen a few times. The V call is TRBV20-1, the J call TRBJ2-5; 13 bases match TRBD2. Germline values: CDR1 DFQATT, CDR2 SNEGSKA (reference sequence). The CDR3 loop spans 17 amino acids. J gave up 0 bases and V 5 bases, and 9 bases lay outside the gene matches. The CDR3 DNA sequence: TGCAGTGCTCCTCCGGGACTAGCGGGGCGCTACCAAGAGACCCAGTACTTC. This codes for CSAPPGLAGRYQETQYF.